The next 25 T cell receptor beta chains were all read from a single sample in a study of cytomegalovirus exposure and HLA in healthy donors. The PCR contained 60 Vbeta and 13 Jbeta primers. TCRdb's table, derived via immunoSEQ multiplex PCR, lists solely in-frame clones and lacks some. This sample has 150,000 to 200,000 clones, with roughly 80% found just once. Sequenced material: PBMCs. These receptors came from a man aged 25 to 40 in good health and CMV-seropositive.

The rearrangement joins TRBV6-5 to TRBJ2-2; D is uncertain. Germline CDR1 MNHEY, CDR2 SVGAGI. The CDR3 covers 14 residues. Trimming shortened V by 2 bases and J by 1 base, and 5 bases separated the two germline ends. CDR3 bases: TGTGCCAGCAGTTACGGAGTGAACACCGGGGAGCTGTTTTTT. Translated: CASSYGVNTGELFF.

Worth noting for this clone: The junction shows a germline mismatch at one end, possibly a read error. The genes are TRBV9 and TRBJ1-3; 7 bases align to TRBD1. Germline CDR1 is SGDLS and CDR2 is YYNGEE. The CDR3 contains 14 residues. CDR3 sequence reads: CAGSGTVSGNTIYF. CDR3 DNA sequence: TGTGCCGGCAGCGGGACAGTCTCTGGAAACACCATATATTTT.

The chain employs TRBV5-1 and TRBJ2-1; D may be TRBD2 (6 bases). V gave up 0 bases and J gave up 0 bases, with 13 bases separating them. This CDR3 region has 17 residues. Germline values: CDR1 SGHRS, CDR2 YFSETQ. In DNA form, the CDR3 reads TGCGCCAGCAGCTTGGCCGGGACTTCAAGCTCCTACAATGAGCAGTTCTTC. This gives the protein CASSLAGTSSSYNEQFF.

Comment on this clone: A read error may produce the germline difference seen at one junction end. The CDR3 loop is CSSSSRTGYEEKLFF. CDR3 nucleotide sequence: TGTTCCAGCAGCTCCCGGACAGGGTATGAAGAAAAACTGTTTTTT. The rearrangement joins TRBV7-9 to TRBJ1-4; 8 bases are shared with TRBD1. Germline lookup yields CDR1 SEHNR and CDR2 FQNEAQ (reference sequence). CDR3 length: 15 amino acids.

The chain uses TRBV5-4 and TRBJ2-3; D possibly corresponds to TRBD2 (5 bases). The CDR3 totals 14 residues. CDR1 is SGHNT and CDR2 is YYREEE in the germline V gene (reference sequence). V lost 2 bases and J 5 bases, leaving 12 bases between the germline ends. The CDR3 here is CASSLPDRGDTQYF. CDR3 DNA sequence: TGTGCCAGCAGCTTACCCGACCGGGGAGATACGCAGTATTTT.

Concerning this clone: Different DNA sequences within this sample yield the same CDR3. The chain links TRBV27 to TRBJ1-5, with 10 bases matching TRBD1. Germline V gene sequence: CDR1 MNHEY, CDR2 SMNVEV (reference sequence). Losses at the gene ends were 5 bases for V and 7 bases for J; bases not matched to a gene: 5. The CDR3 is 14 residues long. CDR3 DNA: TGTGCCAGCAGTCTTGGACAGGGGGGACAGCCCCAGCATTTT. This sequence encodes CASSLGQGGQPQHF.

The rearrangement links TRBV5-8 to TRBJ1-3; 7 positions agree with TRBD1. V was pared by 0 bases and J by 6 bases, with 3 bases of the junction left unmatched. Germline CDR1 reads SGHTS; CDR2 reads YDEGEE. The CDR3 contains 14 residues. CDR3 nucleotide sequence: TGTGCCAGCAGCTTGGCAGGGGGAGAAAACACCATATATTTT. Its translation is CASSLAGGENTIYF.

V gene TRBV13 combines with J gene TRBJ2-6; 7 bases are shared with TRBD2. The germline V gene encodes CDR1 PRHDT and CDR2 FYEKMQ (reference sequence). There are 21 residues in the CDR3. The junction had 14 bases not matched to a gene; V was cut back by 0 bases and J by 0 bases. The CDR3 spells CASSLGTSPSLGLSGANVLTF. The CDR3, as DNA: TGTGCCAGCAGCTTAGGGACTAGCCCGAGTTTAGGCCTCTCTGGGGCCAACGTCCTGACTTTC.

The genes are TRBV4-1 and TRBJ2-5, with a tentative D call TRBD2 (6 bases). The V and J ends lost 5 bases and 5 bases respectively, with 18 bases between them. CDR1 and CDR2 (germline): MGHRA, YSYEKL. The CDR3 totals 15 residues. The CDR3, as DNA: TGCGCCAGCAGCTACGAAGTGGAGGGCGGGGAGACCCAGTACTTC. Protein product: CASSYEVEGGETQYF.

The chain employs TRBV28 and TRBJ1-1, with unresolved D. Germline V gives CDR1 MDHEN, CDR2 SYDVKM. The CDR3 is 11 amino acids. With 5 bases removed from V and 6 bases from J, the gap between germline ends came to 7 bases. CDR3 nucleotide sequence: TGTGCCAGCAGTCGGGGTCCTGAAGCTTTCTTT. It encodes CASSRGPEAFF.

V gene TRBV11-2 combines with J gene TRBJ2-7, with a tentative D call TRBD2 (6 bases). V lost 5 bases and J 6 bases, leaving 20 bases between the germline ends. CDR1 is SGHAT, CDR2 FQNNGV, per germline. The CDR3 length is 15 residues. CDR3 amino acids: CASSRRGGEGGEQYF. In nucleotides, the CDR3 is TGTGCCAGCAGCCGCCGAGGAGGGGAAGGTGGCGAGCAGTACTTC.

The rearrangement joins TRBV19 to TRBJ2-2; TRBD1 is a possible D gene (6 bases). V was trimmed by 5 bases and J by 8 bases, leaving 18 bases between them. The V gene's germline CDR1 is LNHDA and CDR2 SQIVND (reference sequence). This CDR3 has 15 amino acids. Here the CDR3 reads CASSPEDRGTGELFF. CDR3 nucleotides: TGTGCCAGTAGTCCTGAGGATAGGGGGACGGGGGAGCTGTTTTTT. The full variable domain, rest sourced from reference TRBV19 and TRBJ2-2, is DGGITQSPKYLFRKEGQNVTLSCEQNLNHDAMYWYRQDPGQGLRLIYYSQIVNDFQKGDIAEGYSVSREKKESFPLTVTSAQKNPTAFYLCASSPEDRGTGELFFGEGSRLTVL.

This sequence joins TRBV6-5 and TRBJ2-7; D uncertain. V was clipped by 2 bases and J by 4 bases, with 15 bases between them. This CDR3 contains 15 residues. Germline V gene sequence: CDR1 MNHEY, CDR2 SVGAGI. CDR3 region: CASSYSRSAGYEQYF. In DNA, the CDR3 is TGTGCCAGCAGTTACAGCAGGTCCGCTGGATACGAGCAGTACTTC.

This clone turned up a few times. The V and J genes are TRBV6-1 and TRBJ1-1, with D possibly matching TRBD1 (6 bases). This CDR3 is 14 amino acids long. The germline V and J ends were trimmed by 11 bases and 1 base, with 17 bases remaining between them. The germline CDR1 and CDR2 sequences are MNHNS and SASEGT. DNA for the CDR3: TGTGCCCTCCTCGGGGGGGCCTCGAACACTGAAGCTTTCTTT. Translation gives CALLGGASNTEAFF.

This clone was seen only a few times. This chain uses TRBV7-8 with TRBJ1-2; TRBD1 might be the D (5 bases). Trimming left V 3 bases short and J 2 bases short, with 16 bases between. The CDR3 is made up of 16 amino acids. In germline, CDR1 is SGHVS, CDR2 FQNEAQ. CDR3 residues: CASSFNLQTVNYGYTF. The CDR3, as DNA: TGTGCCAGCAGCTTCAACCTCCAGACAGTCAACTATGGCTACACCTTC.

The chain's CDR3 is CASSYGGEYTEAFF. In nucleotides, the CDR3 is TGTGCCAGCAGTTACGGAGGGGAATACACTGAAGCTTTCTTT. The chain joins TRBV6-6 to TRBJ1-1; TRBD1 might be the D (5 bases). V lost 2 bases, J lost 3 bases, and 10 bases lay in between. This CDR3 region has 14 residues. In germline, CDR1 is MNHNY, CDR2 SVGAGI (reference sequence).

The rearrangement uses TRBV6-1 and TRBJ2-1, with 9 bases matching TRBD2. The trim removed 3 bases at V and 4 bases at J, leaving 1 base unmatched. CDR3 size: 14 residues. In germline, CDR1 is MNHNS, CDR2 SASEGT. This CDR3 is CASSDLAGYNEQFF. The CDR3, as DNA: TGTGCCAGCAGTGACCTAGCGGGGTACAATGAGCAGTTCTTC.

The chain is built from TRBV27 and TRBJ2-1, with 9 bases identical to TRBD1. Trimming cost V 5 bases and J 6 bases; bases outside gene matches: 5. Germline V gene sequence: CDR1 MNHEY, CDR2 SMNVEV (reference sequence). The CDR3 totals 14 residues. As DNA, the CDR3 is TGTGCCAGCAGTCGTGGGACAGGGATCAATGAGCAGTTCTTC. Protein sequence: CASSRGTGINEQFF.

This clone was seen a handful of times. This chain connects TRBV12-5 to TRBJ1-1; TRBD1 matches 7 bases. V gave up 4 bases and J gave up 1 base; unmatched junction bases: 15. Germline values: CDR1 LGHNT, CDR2 FRNRAP. The CDR3 has 18 residues. The CDR3 spells CASGWWIDRVKGNTEAFF. CDR3 sequence (DNA): TGTGCTAGTGGTTGGTGGATCGACAGGGTGAAGGGGAACACTGAAGCTTTCTTT.

V is TRBV2 and J is TRBJ1-2; 12 bases are shared with TRBD1. CDR1 is SNHLY and CDR2 is FYNNEI in the germline V gene. J was trimmed by 7 bases and V by 3 bases; bases with no gene match: 18. The CDR3 consists of 19 residues. The CDR3 loop reads CASSEGLYRTGQGAGGYTF. The DNA of the CDR3 is TGTGCCAGCAGTGAGGGTCTGTATCGAACGGGACAGGGGGCCGGTGGCTACACCTTC.

The chain carries TRBV4-3 and TRBJ2-5; D call uncertain. V gave up 4 bases and J gave up 1 base, with 13 bases separating them. This CDR3 has 15 residues. The germline gives CDR1 LGHNA, CDR2 YSLEER. The DNA of the CDR3 is TGCGCCAGCAGCCCCCAATACAGACCCCAAGAGACCCAGTACTTC. It specifies CASSPQYRPQETQYF.

V usage is TRBV10-2 and J usage is TRBJ2-2, with 9 bases fitting TRBD2. Germline loops: CDR1 WSHSY, CDR2 SAAADI. Losses at the gene ends were 10 bases for V and 0 bases for J; bases not matched to a gene: 3. CDR3 length: 14 residues. The CDR3 sequence is CAISGSANTGELFF. In nucleotides, the CDR3 is TGCGCCATTAGCGGGAGTGCGAACACCGGGGAGCTGTTTTTT.

The V gene is TRBV4-1, the J gene TRBJ1-1; D is ambiguous. In germline, CDR1 is MGHRA, CDR2 YSYEKL. Trimming shortened V by 0 bases and J by 7 bases, and 18 bases separated the two germline ends. This CDR3 has 16 residues. CDR3 coding DNA: TGCGCCAGCAGCCAAGATGAACAGAAGCCACCAGATGAAGCTTTCTTT. Its protein product is CASSQDEQKPPDEAFF.

The genes are TRBV6-6 and TRBJ2-5; possibly TRBD2 for D (6 bases). The CDR3 loop spans 16 amino acids. In germline, CDR1 is MNHNY, CDR2 SVGAGI (reference sequence). The germline V and J ends were trimmed by 6 bases and 4 bases, with 21 bases remaining between them. CDR3 DNA sequence: TGTGCCAGCAGCTCCTCTAGCGACACCACGGGAGAGACCCAGTACTTC. It encodes CASSSSSDTTGETQYF.

This chain links TRBV11-2 with TRBJ2-2; 10 bases align to TRBD1. V gave up 3 bases and J gave up 5 bases; unmatched junction bases: 6. The germline V gene encodes CDR1 SGHAT and CDR2 FQNNGV. CDR3 length: 16 residues. CDR3 sequence reads: CASSLPGQGSTGELFF. The CDR3 DNA sequence: TGTGCCAGCAGCTTGCCGGGACAGGGGTCTACCGGGGAGCTGTTTTTT. Full variable domain (outside the CDR3, taken from reference TRBV11-2 and TRBJ2-2): EAGVAQSPRYKIIEKRQSVAFWCNPISGHATLYWYQQILGQGPKLLIQFQNNGVVDDSQLPKDRFSAERLKGVDSTLKIQPAKLEDSAVYLCASSLPGQGSTGELFFGEGSRLTVL.